The rows below give T cell receptor beta chains drawn from one sample of a study of blood T cell repertoires in COVID-19. Generated by immunoSEQ multiplex PCR, the TCRdb table keeps only in-frame clones and is missing some. The data hold just over 650,000 clones, with over 80% observed a single time. Sequenced material: peripheral blood. The receptors were gathered from a woman younger than 30 with acute or convalescent COVID-19. The CDR3 runs from the conserved cysteine through the conserved F or W. D genes are given only for firm matches. Size is omitted from some rows. Given values are once, few, many or a class for expanded clones.

d_gene: TRBD1
abundance: NA
j_gene: TRBJ1-1
v_gene: TRBV6-5
CDR3aa: CASSYGKTGGSAAFF
CDR3nt: TGTGCCAGCAGTTACGGGAAGACAGGGGGCTCGGCAGCTTTCTTT

d_gene: NA
abundance: NA
j_gene: TRBJ2-5
v_gene: TRBV12-3/TRBV12-4
CDR3aa: CASAPAGAETQYF
CDR3nt: TGTGCCAGCGCCCCCGCGGGGGCAGAGACCCAGTACTTC

d_gene: TRBD1
abundance: NA
j_gene: TRBJ1-6
v_gene: TRBV27
CDR3aa: CASSSPWTGLNPNSPLHF
CDR3nt: TGTGCCAGCAGTTCGCCCTGGACAGGGCTGAACCCTAATTCACCCCTCCACTTT

d_gene: NA
abundance: NA
j_gene: TRBJ1-3
v_gene: TRBV30
CDR3aa: CAWGEGLSGNTIYF
CDR3nt: TGTGCCTGGGGGGAGGGCCTCTCTGGAAACACCATATATTTT

d_gene: TRBD1
abundance: once
j_gene: TRBJ1-4
v_gene: TRBV6-5
CDR3aa: CASRKIQGGEKLFF
CDR3nt: TGTGCCAGCAGAAAGATTCAGGGGGGTGAAAAACTGTTTTTT

d_gene: NA
abundance: NA
j_gene: TRBJ1-2
v_gene: TRBV4-1
CDR3aa: CASSPSTDSNYGYTF
CDR3nt: TGCGCCAGCAGCCCATCGACAGATTCTAACTATGGCTACACCTTC

d_gene: TRBD1
abundance: NA
j_gene: TRBJ1-6
v_gene: TRBV9
CDR3aa: CASSARTGEGSPLHF
CDR3nt: TGTGCCAGCAGCGCCAGGACAGGGGAGGGGTCACCCCTCCACTTT

d_gene: NA
abundance: NA
j_gene: TRBJ1-1
v_gene: TRBV6-5
CDR3aa: CASSPNRGFEAFF
CDR3nt: TGTGCCAGCAGTCCCAATAGGGGGTTCGAAGCTTTCTTT

d_gene: TRBD2
abundance: NA
j_gene: TRBJ2-7
v_gene: TRBV27
CDR3aa: CASSLSPGLAGGGYEQYF
CDR3nt: TGTGCCAGCAGTTTATCGCCGGGACTAGCGGGGGGAGGCTACGAGCAGTACTTC

d_gene: TRBD2
abundance: NA
j_gene: TRBJ2-5
v_gene: TRBV5-1
CDR3aa: CASSRRTSGGLAQYF
CDR3nt: TGCGCCAGCAGCAGAAGGACTAGCGGGGGCCTTGCCCAGTACTTC

d_gene: NA
abundance: NA
j_gene: TRBJ1-1
v_gene: TRBV6-5
CDR3aa: CASRPQGNTEAFF
CDR3nt: TGTGCCAGCCGACCGCAGGGGAACACTGAAGCTTTCTTT

d_gene: NA
abundance: few
j_gene: TRBJ2-7
v_gene: TRBV12-5
CDR3aa: CASGLRQGTEQYF
CDR3nt: TGTGCTAGTGGGTTGAGGCAGGGTACCGAGCAGTACTTC

d_gene: NA
abundance: NA
j_gene: TRBJ1-5
v_gene: TRBV7-2
CDR3aa: CASSLVVGRGDQPQHF
CDR3nt: TGTGCCAGCAGCTTAGTGGTAGGACGGGGGGATCAGCCCCAGCATTTT

d_gene: NA
abundance: NA
j_gene: TRBJ1-1
v_gene: TRBV3-1/TRBV3-2
CDR3aa: CASSPQRGTSEAFF
CDR3nt: TGTGCCAGCAGCCCGCAGCGTGGTACATCTGAAGCTTTCTTT

d_gene: NA
abundance: once
j_gene: TRBJ1-2
v_gene: TRBV5-1
CDR3aa: CASSLQGGNYGYTF
CDR3nt: TGCGCCAGCAGCTTGCAGGGAGGTAACTATGGCTACACCTTC

d_gene: NA
abundance: NA
j_gene: TRBJ1-1
v_gene: TRBV4-1
CDR3aa: CASSQDPTNTEAFF
CDR3nt: TGCGCCAGCAGCCAAGACCCTACGAACACTGAAGCTTTCTTT

d_gene: TRBD2
abundance: NA
j_gene: TRBJ2-1
v_gene: TRBV7-3
CDR3aa: CASSLTSSGGFNEQFF
CDR3nt: TGTGCCAGCAGCTTAACTTCTAGCGGGGGGTTTAATGAGCAGTTCTTC

d_gene: NA
abundance: NA
j_gene: TRBJ2-7
v_gene: TRBV24-1
CDR3aa: CATSEGDSSYEQYF
CDR3nt: TGTGCCACCAGTGAAGGTGACAGCTCCTACGAGCAGTACTTC

d_gene: NA
abundance: NA
j_gene: TRBJ1-4
v_gene: TRBV27
CDR3aa: CASSFGAGEKLFF
CDR3nt: TGTGCCAGCAGTTTTGGGGCTGGGGAAAAACTGTTTTTT

d_gene: TRBD1
abundance: few
j_gene: TRBJ1-2
v_gene: TRBV29-1
CDR3aa: CSVEAGTGAGYTF
CDR3nt: TGCAGCGTCGAGGCCGGGACAGGGGCCGGCTACACCTTC

d_gene: TRBD1
abundance: once
j_gene: TRBJ1-2
v_gene: TRBV3-1/TRBV3-2
CDR3aa: CASSQVGQGTDYGYTF
CDR3nt: TGTGCCAGCAGCCAAGTGGGACAGGGTACAGACTATGGCTACACCTTC

d_gene: NA
abundance: NA
j_gene: TRBJ1-2
v_gene: TRBV20-1
CDR3aa: CSAITGDGYTF
CDR3nt: TGCAGTGCTATCACGGGTGATGGCTACACCTTC